The 21 T cell receptor beta chains in this list originate from one sample, sequenced in a study of regulatory T cells in long-lasting Graves disease. The authors built TCR beta libraries using iRepertoire HTBI primers and Arm-PCR of CDR3 regions. TCRdb re-called the multiplex PCR reads with MiXCR, one entry per CDR3 protein. Of around 360,000 distinct CDR3 sequences listed, about 16% are singletons. Time point noted: newly diagnosed GD, antithyroid drugs for less than 3 months. Following extraction of RNA from PBMCs, that RNA was used to make the TCR library. These same data were also listed under a study on T cells in Graves' hyperthyroidism and ophthalmopathy.

This specimen was peripheral blood mononuclear cells (PBMCs), taken at new diagnosis, from a patient treated with antithyroid drugs. These receptors all stem from a woman aged 18-30 years with Graves disease.

As concerns this clonotype: A much more abundant neighbour one base away suggests this may be a read error. The V and J genes are TRBV7-8 and TRBJ2-5; D is perhaps TRBD2 (6 bases). Germline CDR1 and CDR2: SGHVS and FQNEAQ. The V gene lost 5 bases and the J gene lost 4 bases, with 20 bases spanning the gap. The CDR3 extends over 16 amino acids. The CDR3 coding sequence is TGTGCCAGCAGCGATCCCACGCGGGACGTGGGAGAGACCCAGTACTTC. Translated: CASSDPTRDVGETQYF.

This clonotype turned up a few times. The CDR3 DNA is TGTGCCATCCGGCCGGGAGAATACACCGGGGAGCTGTTTTTT. Translated, it gives CAIRPGEYTGELFF. The gene calls are TRBV6-1 and TRBJ2-2, with a tentative D call TRBD2 (6 bases). Germline CDR1 MNHNS, CDR2 SASEGT. The germline V and J ends were trimmed by 10 bases and 3 bases, with 15 bases remaining between them. The CDR3 runs 14 residues.

This clonotype showed up many times. This chain joins TRBV14 and TRBJ2-2; D is perhaps TRBD2 (5 bases). Germline CDR1 is SGHDN and CDR2 is FVKESK. Between the trimmed V and J ends, which lost 4 bases and 6 bases, there was a span of 9 bases. The CDR3 contains 13 residues. The CDR3 DNA is TGTGCCAGCAGCCTGTACGGGGCCGGGGAGCTGTTTTTT. It specifies CASSLYGAGELFF.

This clonotype was seen a few times. This chain uses TRBV10-3 with TRBJ2-6, with D unresolved. CDR1 and CDR2 from the germline V gene are ENHRY and SYGVKD. Trimming took 3 bases from V and 4 from J, leaving 13 bases between them. The CDR3 covers 16 residues. Here the CDR3 DNA reads TGTGCCATCAGTGATTCCGATCTTGCAGGGGCCAACGTCCTGACTTTC. Amino acids: CAISDSDLAGANVLTF.

This clonotype came up many times. CDR3 nucleotides: TGTGCCAGCTCACCACCGGGGCGGAGCTCCTACAATGAGCAGTTCTTC. It translates to CASSPPGRSSYNEQFF. The chain combines TRBV18 with TRBJ2-1; TRBD1 is a possible D gene (5 bases). Germline values: CDR1 KGHSH, CDR2 LQKENI. The CDR3 runs 16 residues. Trimming took off 0 bases at V and 0 bases at J, with 9 bases between the two ends.

This clonotype was counted at least ten times. The CDR3 here is CASSLVLGGVDYGYTF. The DNA of the CDR3 is TGCGCCAGCAGCTTGGTGCTTGGGGGCGTGGACTATGGCTACACCTTC. The J gene is TRBJ1-2, the V gene TRBV5-1, with a possible D match to TRBD1 (6 bases). V was shortened by 0 bases and J by 3 bases, with 15 bases between the two germline ends. Germline CDR1 SGHRS, CDR2 YFSETQ. This CDR3 has 16 amino acids.

This chain connects TRBV28 to TRBJ2-5, with 8 nucleotides matching TRBD2. Matching the DNA end better, TRBJ2-1 makes the J call doubtful. CDR1 is MDHEN and CDR2 is SYDVKM in the germline V gene. CDR3 length: 15 amino acids. CDR3 loop: CASRAGVSAYNEQFF. The CDR3 DNA reads as TGTGCCAGCAGAGCGGGAGTAAGTGCCTACAATGAGCAGTTCTTC.

This clonotype was recorded at least ten times. This chain links TRBV5-1 with TRBJ2-7; the match to TRBD2 covers 8 bases. CDR3 size: 16 residues. Germline loops: CDR1 SGHRS, CDR2 YFSETQ. V lost 3 bases and J lost 0; bases outside the gene matches: 8. The CDR3 loop is CASSSTTSGASYEQYF. The CDR3 DNA is TGCGCCAGCAGCTCCACCACTAGCGGAGCCTCCTACGAGCAGTACTTC.

This clonotype showed up just a few times. This rearrangement joins TRBV19 to TRBJ2-1; D unclear. The CDR3 runs to 12 residues. Deletions cut 5 bases from V and 10 bases from J, with 12 bases between. The germline gives CDR1 LNHDA, CDR2 SQIVND (reference sequence). The CDR3 sequence: CASSQIAEEQFF. CDR3 sequence (DNA): TGTGCCAGTAGTCAAATAGCAGAGGAGCAGTTCTTC. Together with reference TRBV19 and TRBJ2-1, the CDR3 gives the full variable domain: DGGITQSPKYLFRKEGQNVTLSCEQNLNHDAMYWYRQDPGQGLRLIYYSQIVNDFQKGDIAEGYSVSREKKESFPLTVTSAQKNPTAFYLCASSQIAEEQFFGPGTRLTVL.

V is TRBV9 and J is TRBJ2-1, with D perhaps assigned TRBD1 or TRBD2 (5 bases each). This CDR3 region has 13 residues. In germline, CDR1 is SGDLS, CDR2 YYNGEE. Trimming removed 4 bases from V and 9 bases from J, with 14 bases in between. CDR3 sequence: CASSPTRGAEQFF. In DNA, the CDR3 is TGTGCCAGCAGCCCCACCCGGGGCGCTGAGCAGTTCTTC.

Many counts were recorded for this clonotype. The chain has TRBV5-1 and TRBJ1-1; D is perhaps TRBD1 (6 bases). The CDR3 contains 14 residues. The V gene's germline CDR1 is SGHRS and CDR2 YFSETQ. Trimming took 3 bases from V and 4 from J, leaving 13 bases between them. CDR3 nucleotide sequence: TGCGCCAGCAGCTACGGGGGCGAGGGCACTGAAGCTTTCTTT. Translation gives CASSYGGEGTEAFF.

The chain joins TRBV18 to TRBJ1-2; D is ambiguous. Germline loops: CDR1 KGHSH, CDR2 LQKENI. The CDR3 sequence is 15 residues long. Trimming removed 2 bases from V and 6 bases from J, with 16 bases in between. This CDR3 reads CASSPVEWGYHGYTF. Written as DNA, the CDR3 is TGTGCCAGCTCACCAGTAGAGTGGGGTTACCATGGCTACACCTTC.

This clonotype has at least ten counts. The chain joins TRBV5-6 to TRBJ1-1; D possibly corresponds to TRBD1 (5 bases). V lost 4 bases and J 6 bases, leaving 19 bases between the germline ends. The germline CDR1 and CDR2 sequences are SGHDT and YYEEEE. The CDR3 extends over 15 amino acids. CDR3: CASSQGRPRPSEAFF. CDR3 nucleotide sequence: TGTGCCAGCAGCCAGGGACGGCCGAGACCCTCTGAAGCTTTCTTT. Together with reference TRBV5-6 and TRBJ1-1, the CDR3 gives the full variable domain: DAGVTQSPTHLIKTRGQQVTLRCSPKSGHDTVSWYQQALGQGPQFIFQYYEEEERQRGNFPDRFSGHQFPNYSSELNVNALLLGDSALYLCASSQGRPRPSEAFFGQGTRLTVV.

The rearrangement uses TRBV7-3 and TRBJ2-2; 7 bases are shared with TRBD1. This CDR3 region has 15 residues. In germline, CDR1 is SGHTA, CDR2 FQGTGA. V gave up 1 base and J gave up 1 base; unmatched junction bases: 0. CDR3 sequence: CASSLNRGNTGELFF. For the CDR3, the DNA is TGTGCCAGCAGCTTAAACAGGGGGAACACCGGGGAGCTGTTTTTT.

This clonotype has only a few counts. CDR3 sequence: CASIGTDLTGELFF. In DNA, the CDR3 is TGTGCCAGCATCGGGACCGACCTCACCGGGGAGCTGTTTTTT. This chain uses TRBV2 with TRBJ2-2, with D perhaps being TRBD1 or TRBD2 (5 bases each). Looked up from germline, CDR1 is SNHLY and CDR2 is FYNNEI. V lost 7 bases, J lost 4 bases, and 13 bases lay in between. CDR3 length: 14 amino acids.

This clonotype was counted at least ten times. V usage is TRBV14 and J usage is TRBJ2-7, with 13 bases fitting TRBD2. V dropped 2 bases and J dropped 0; count of bases not matched to a gene: 7. CDR3 length equals 18 residues. Germline V gene sequence: CDR1 SGHDN, CDR2 FVKESK. CDR3 coding DNA: TGTGCCAGCAGCCAACTCGCGGGACTAGCGGGAAACTCCTACGAGCAGTACTTC. Amino acid sequence: CASSQLAGLAGNSYEQYF. The complete variable domain, with remaining parts taken from reference TRBV14 and TRBJ2-7, reads EAGVTQFPSHSVIEKGQTVTLRCDPISGHDNLYWYRRVMGKEIKFLLHFVKESKQDESGMPNNRFLAERTGGTYSTLKVQPAELEDSGVYFCASSQLAGLAGNSYEQYFGPGTRLTVT.

This clonotype appeared many times. J is TRBJ1-6 and V is TRBV28, with D perhaps TRBD1 (6 bases). This CDR3 is built from 14 residues. Germline-derived CDR1 and CDR2 are MDHEN and SYDVKM. Between the trimmed V and J ends, which lost 7 bases and 8 bases, there was a span of 15 bases. As DNA, the CDR3 is TGTGCCAGCACTGAACAGGGTGCCTATTCACCCCTCCACTTT. Translated: CASTEQGAYSPLHF.

This clonotype was seen more than once but under ten times. This chain joins TRBV7-8 and TRBJ1-1, with 9 bases fitting TRBD1. This CDR3 region has 16 residues. V was pared by 0 bases and J by 3 bases, with 5 bases of the junction left unmatched. Germline lookup yields CDR1 SGHVS and CDR2 FQNEAQ. CDR3 bases: TGTGCCAGCAGCTTAGCCTACAGGGGGCATGACACTGAAGCTTTCTTT. Residues: CASSLAYRGHDTEAFF.

This clonotype occurred many times. One junction end does not reproduce the germline sequence, and a read error may be involved. J is TRBJ2-1 and V is TRBV15; 8 bases agree with TRBD2. The germline CDR1 and CDR2 sequences are LNHNV and YYDKDF (reference sequence). This CDR3 has 16 residues. The CDR3 reads CATSGEELAEGVEQFF. CDR3 coding DNA: TGTGCCACCAGCGGAGAGGAACTAGCGGAGGGTGTTGAGCAGTTCTTC.

In the case of this clonotype: A much larger clone differs by one base, so this may be a read error. The chain employs TRBV20-1 and TRBJ2-1, with 13 bases aligning to TRBD2. The CDR3 contains 15 residues. Looked up from germline, CDR1 is DFQATT and CDR2 is SNEGSKA (reference sequence). Trimming cost V 3 bases and J 9 bases; bases outside gene matches: 8. The chain's CDR3 is CSASRPRLAGGEQFF. CDR3 bases: TGCAGTGCTAGTAGGCCCCGACTAGCGGGGGGTGAGCAGTTCTTC.

This clonotype has ten or more counts. The chain recombines TRBV20-1 with TRBJ1-2; D unresolved. The CDR3 contains 13 residues. V was cut by 5 bases and J by 2 bases, with 12 bases left in between. From germline, CDR1 is DFQATT and CDR2 SNEGSKA (reference sequence). The CDR3 coding sequence is TGCAGTGCTCAGAAGGACGGAAACTATGGCTACACCTTC. Translation: CSAQKDGNYGYTF.